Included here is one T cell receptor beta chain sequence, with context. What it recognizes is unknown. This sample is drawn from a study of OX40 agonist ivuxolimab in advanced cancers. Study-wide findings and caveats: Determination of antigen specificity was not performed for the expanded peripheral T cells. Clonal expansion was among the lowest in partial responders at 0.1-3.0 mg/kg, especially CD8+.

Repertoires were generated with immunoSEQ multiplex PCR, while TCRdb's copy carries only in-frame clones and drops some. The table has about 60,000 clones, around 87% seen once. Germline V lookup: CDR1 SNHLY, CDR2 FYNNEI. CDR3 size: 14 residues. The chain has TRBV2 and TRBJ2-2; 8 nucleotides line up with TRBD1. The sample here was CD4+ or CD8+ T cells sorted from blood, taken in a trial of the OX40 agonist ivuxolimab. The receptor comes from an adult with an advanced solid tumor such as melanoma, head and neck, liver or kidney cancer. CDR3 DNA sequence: TGTGCTGGACAGGGCGCCAGGAACACCGGGGAGCTGTTTTTT. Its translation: CAGQGARNTGELFF.